Listed here is a single T cell receptor beta chain. Assay used: immunoSEQ multiplex PCR; TCRdb lists only in-frame clones, some missing. The sample lists around 200,000 clones, more than 85% occurring once. The record originates from a study of blood T cell repertoires in COVID-19. As for the study in general: Both acute and convalescent COVID-19 samples were obtained from the United States, Italy and Spain. The analysed material was cDNA or gDNA that came from T cells, B-cell-depleted T cells, or PBMCs.

J was trimmed by 3 bases and V by 3 bases; bases with no gene match: 8. The germline V gene encodes CDR1 SGHTA and CDR2 FQGNSA. The CDR3 length is 16 residues. The V call is TRBV7-2, the J call TRBJ1-5; 7 bases fit TRBD1. Sequencing input: peripheral blood. The receptor comes from a young man with acute or convalescent COVID-19. The CDR3 DNA follows: TGTGCCAGCAGCTTTATGACAGGGAGGATCAATCAGCCCCAGCATTTT. Its translation: CASSFMTGRINQPQHF.